This passage covers 26 T cell receptor beta chains from one sample sequenced in a study of cytomegalovirus exposure and HLA in healthy donors. Libraries were prepared by immunoSEQ multiplex PCR; TCRdb keeps only in-frame clonotypes and omits some of them. The top ten clones hold roughly 10% of a sample with under 150,000 clones, roughly 86% of them seen once. Input material: PBMCs. The receptors derive from a man aged 18 to 29 in good health and CMV-seropositive.

The V and J genes are TRBV6-1 and TRBJ2-1; TRBD1 aligns across 7 bases. This CDR3 is 14 amino acids long. V shed 4 bases, J shed 4 bases, and the junction held 4 bases outside the gene matches. Germline V gives CDR1 MNHNS, CDR2 SASEGT. The CDR3: CASSALTGYNEQFF. The CDR3 bases are TGTGCCAGCAGTGCCCTGACAGGGTACAATGAGCAGTTCTTC.

The rearrangement uses TRBV5-1 and TRBJ2-6, with D possibly matching TRBD2 (6 bases). Germline V gene data show CDR1 as SGHRS and CDR2 as YFSETQ. This CDR3 region has 14 residues. The V gene lost 7 bases and the J gene lost 2 bases, with 10 bases spanning the gap. The CDR3 coding sequence is TGCGCCAGCTGGAGGGCGGCTGGGGCCAACGTCCTGACTTTC. As protein: CASWRAAGANVLTF.

This clone occurred a few times. This rearrangement joins TRBV2 to TRBJ2-7, with D possibly matching TRBD1 (5 bases). The germline CDR1 and CDR2 sequences are SNHLY and FYNNEI. The ends were cut back, 4 bases at V and 3 bases at J, with 13 bases in the middle. This CDR3 has 14 amino acids. The CDR3 is CASSVAPQGYEQYF. The CDR3 DNA sequence: TGTGCCAGCAGTGTTGCGCCCCAGGGCTACGAGCAGTACTTC.

This chain joins TRBV30 and TRBJ1-1; D remains unclear. The CDR3 runs 14 residues. V was clipped by 0 bases and J by 0 bases, with 8 bases between them. CDR1 and CDR2 (germline): GTSNPN, SVGIG (reference sequence). CDR3 protein: CAWSVGFMNTEAFF. CDR3 coding DNA: TGTGCCTGGAGTGTGGGCTTTATGAACACTGAAGCTTTCTTT. The full variable domain, completed using reference TRBV30 and TRBJ1-1, is SQTIHQWPATLVQPVGSPLSLECTVEGTSNPNLYWYRQAAGRGLQLLFYSVGIGQISSEVPQNLSASRPQDRQFILSSKKLLLSDSGFYLCAWSVGFMNTEAFFGQGTRLTVV.

The CDR3 region is CASSASGGYNEQFF. In DNA, the CDR3 is TGTGCCAGCAGTGCCAGCGGGGGCTACAATGAGCAGTTCTTC. The chain carries TRBV25-1 and TRBJ2-1, with 8 bases that match TRBD2. The J segment lost 3 bases and the V segment lost 4 bases, leaving 2 bases of the junction unmatched. CDR1 and CDR2 (germline): MGHDK, SYGVNS. This CDR3 region has 14 residues.

This clone has a handful of counts. The chain combines TRBV18 with TRBJ1-1; the D is unclear. The CDR3 length is 12 residues. Germline-derived CDR1 and CDR2 are KGHSH and LQKENI. V lost 3 bases, J lost 8 bases, and 10 bases lay in between. The CDR3 sequence is CASSPLSYEAFF. The CDR3 nucleotides read TGTGCCAGCTCACCCCTGTCCTACGAAGCTTTCTTT.

The CDR3 DNA follows: TGCGCCAGCAGCTTGCGGACAGGCCAGGGAGATACGCAGTATTTT. Protein: CASSLRTGQGDTQYF. The chain couples TRBV5-1 to TRBJ2-3; 7 positions match TRBD1. V lost 1 base, J lost 5 bases, and 7 bases stayed unmatched. The CDR3 totals 15 residues. Germline CDR1 and CDR2: SGHRS and YFSETQ.

This rearrangement joins TRBV5-1 to TRBJ1-2, with 8 bases aligning to TRBD1. Losses at the gene ends were 1 base for V and 5 bases for J; bases not matched to a gene: 10. Per the germline V gene, CDR1 is SGHRS and CDR2 is YFSETQ. CDR3 size: 16 residues. For the CDR3, the DNA is TGCGCCAGCAGCTTGACAGGACAGGGAGCAGCATATGGCTACACCTTC. Translating gives CASSLTGQGAAYGYTF.

V and J are TRBV6-5 and TRBJ1-1; the match to TRBD1 covers 12 bases. Germline V gene data show CDR1 as MNHEY and CDR2 as SVGAGI. The CDR3 covers 13 residues. V lost 5 bases and J lost 9; bases outside the gene matches: 4. CDR3 coding DNA: TGTGCCAGCAGTAGGGGACAGGGGGCACAAGCTTTCTTT. Translated: CASSRGQGAQAFF.

The chain has TRBV5-5 and TRBJ1-2; no clear D. This CDR3 has 13 amino acids. V was clipped by 2 bases and J by 6 bases, with 11 bases between them. Germline loops: CDR1 SGHKS, CDR2 YYEKEE (reference sequence). The CDR3 nucleotides read TGTGCCAGCAGCTTCCCTCGGTTGGATGGCTACACCTTC. Residues: CASSFPRLDGYTF.

The chain carries TRBV6-4 and TRBJ2-3; TRBD2 aligns across 7 bases. The V gene end was trimmed by 0 bases and the J gene end by 1 base; junction bases not matched to a gene: 7. The CDR3 is 17 amino acids. In germline, CDR1 is MRHNA, CDR2 SNTAGT. CDR3 nucleotides: TGTGCCAGCAGTGACTCCTCCGGGGCGGGGGGCACAGATACGCAGTATTTT. This translates into CASSDSSGAGGTDTQYF.

The chain links TRBV2 to TRBJ2-2; 7 nucleotides line up with TRBD2. V was pared by 7 bases and J by 2 bases, with 7 bases of the junction left unmatched. CDR1 SNHLY and CDR2 FYNNEI come from the germline V gene. This CDR3 contains 15 residues. The CDR3 coding sequence is TGTGCCAGCACCCCCGGCGGGAGTAACACCGGGGAGCTGTTTTTT. Protein sequence: CASTPGGSNTGELFF. Combining the CDR3 with reference TRBV2 and TRBJ2-2 gives the whole variable domain EPEVTQTPSHQVTQMGQEVILRCVPISNHLYFYWYRQILGQKVEFLVSFYNNEISEKSEIFDDQFSVERPDGSNFTLKIRSTKLEDSAMYFCASTPGGSNTGELFFGEGSRLTVL.

The V and J genes are TRBV9 and TRBJ2-3; 10 bases are shared with TRBD2. Germline V lookup: CDR1 SGDLS, CDR2 YYNGEE. The CDR3 covers 17 residues. The junction had 6 bases not matched to a gene; V was cut back by 0 bases and J by 2 bases. The CDR3 region has the DNA TGTGCCAGCAGCGTAGTCGGGCTAGCGGGGGTCACAGATACGCAGTATTTT. Translated: CASSVVGLAGVTDTQYF. Drawing the rest from reference TRBV9 and TRBJ2-3, the complete variable domain is DSGVTQTPKHLITATGQRVTLRCSPRSGDLSVYWYQQSLDQGLQFLIQYYNGEERAKGNILERFSAQQFPDLHSELNLSSLELGDSALYFCASSVVGLAGVTDTQYFGPGTRLTVL.

V is TRBV5-1 and J is TRBJ1-1; D gene uncertain. With 0 bases removed from V and 7 bases from J, the gap between germline ends came to 16 bases. This CDR3 is 15 amino acids long. Per germline, CDR1 SGHRS and CDR2 YFSETQ. The CDR3 loop is CASSLADRGGSEAFF. DNA of the CDR3: TGCGCCAGCAGCTTGGCCGATCGGGGTGGTAGTGAAGCTTTCTTT.

V and J are TRBV2 and TRBJ2-6; unclear D gene. This CDR3 has 13 amino acids. Trimming stripped 8 bases from V and 2 bases from J, with 7 bases between. Germline V lookup: CDR1 SNHLY, CDR2 FYNNEI. The CDR3 reads CASGLAGANVLTF. Written as DNA, the CDR3 is TGTGCCAGCGGCCTAGCTGGGGCCAACGTCCTGACTTTC.

A word on this clone: This sample includes further DNA sequences coding for the same CDR3. The V call is TRBV6-1, the J call TRBJ2-1, with 11 positions matching TRBD2. V dropped 2 bases and J dropped 3; count of bases not matched to a gene: 3. The V gene's germline CDR1 is MNHNS and CDR2 SASEGT. This CDR3 comprises 16 residues. CDR3 coding DNA: TGTGCCAGCAGTGAAATAGCGGGGGGGCTCTACAATGAGCAGTTCTTC. This sequence encodes CASSEIAGGLYNEQFF.

This rearrangement joins TRBV11-2 to TRBJ1-4; D possibly corresponds to TRBD1 (5 bases). From germline, CDR1 is SGHAT and CDR2 FQNNGV. The V end was cut by 6 bases, the J end by 0 bases, with 14 bases between. CDR3 length: 16 amino acids. DNA of the CDR3: TGTGCCAGCAGTCCTACCGACAGTGCAACTAATGAAAAACTGTTTTTT. Translation: CASSPTDSATNEKLFF.

This chain uses TRBV13 with TRBJ2-7, with D hard to call. V dropped 5 bases and J dropped 5 bases, with 10 bases sitting between them. The CDR3 covers 12 residues. From germline, CDR1 is PRHDT and CDR2 FYEKMQ (reference sequence). The CDR3 loop reads CASSERRDEQYF. DNA for the CDR3: TGTGCCAGCAGCGAACGACGGGACGAGCAGTACTTC.

V is TRBV20-1 and J is TRBJ1-1; 9 bases align to TRBD1. Looked up from germline, CDR1 is DFQATT and CDR2 is SNEGSKA (reference sequence). V lost 5 bases, J lost 10 bases, and 5 bases stayed unmatched. The CDR3 has 11 amino acids. The CDR3 region is CSALRQGVAFF. In nucleotides, the CDR3 is TGCAGTGCTCTAAGACAGGGGGTAGCTTTCTTT.

This chain links TRBV6-1 with TRBJ2-5; 7 positions agree with TRBD1. Germline-derived CDR1 and CDR2 are MNHNS and SASEGT. The CDR3 loop spans 15 amino acids. V shed 6 bases and J 5 bases; nucleotides not matched to a gene: 12. CDR3 nucleotide sequence: TGTGCCAGCAGCCTTTCTCAGGGGGTGTGGGAGACCCAGTACTTC. It yields the protein CASSLSQGVWETQYF.

The V call is TRBV10-3, the J call TRBJ2-6, with D possibly being TRBD1 (5 bases). Trimming pared 5 bases from V and 0 bases from J, leaving 8 bases between. This CDR3 is built from 15 residues. Germline CDR1 and CDR2: ENHRY and SYGVKD. Here the CDR3 reads CAISSDSSGANVLTF. In DNA form, the CDR3 reads TGTGCCATCAGTTCCGACAGCTCTGGGGCCAACGTCCTGACTTTC.

The V call is TRBV19, the J call TRBJ2-1; D perhaps matches TRBD2 (5 bases). V shed 7 bases and J shed 8 bases, with 27 bases lying between them. Germline values: CDR1 LNHDA, CDR2 SQIVND (reference sequence). The CDR3 extends over 17 amino acids. The CDR3 coding sequence is TGTGCCAGTAACCCCAAAACTAGTTTCCGATATGAAGATGAGCAGTTCTTC. Translating it yields CASNPKTSFRYEDEQFF.

The CDR3: CASTLRLRTSGSEQYF. The CDR3, as DNA: TGTGCCAGCACCCTCCGCCTCAGGACTAGCGGGAGCGAGCAGTACTTC. This chain connects TRBV7-2 to TRBJ2-7, with TRBD2 matching over 13 bases. Germline CDR1 SGHTA, CDR2 FQGNSA. This CDR3 comprises 16 residues. The V gene end was trimmed by 7 bases and the J gene end by 6 bases; junction bases not matched to a gene: 12.

The chain links TRBV5-6 to TRBJ1-1; possible D gene TRBD1, 6 bases. Trimming removed 4 bases from V and 9 bases from J, with 22 bases in between. The CDR3 loop spans 15 amino acids. Germline CDR1 SGHDT, CDR2 YYEEEE. The CDR3 sequence is CASSPPPYGQQKAFF. CDR3 DNA: TGTGCCAGCAGCCCCCCTCCCTATGGACAGCAAAAAGCTTTCTTT.

This clone appeared a single time. This rearrangement joins TRBV10-3 to TRBJ2-7; D perhaps matches TRBD1 (6 bases). Per the germline V gene, CDR1 is ENHRY and CDR2 is SYGVKD. The V end lost 5 bases, the J end lost 2 bases, and 13 bases lay between the germline ends. This CDR3 is 14 amino acids long. CDR3 loop: CAISSPRQAYEQYF. The DNA of the CDR3 is TGTGCCATCAGTAGCCCCAGACAGGCCTACGAGCAGTACTTC.

This chain connects TRBV6-5 to TRBJ1-6; 9 nucleotides align to TRBD1. The germline V gene encodes CDR1 MNHEY and CDR2 SVGAGI. The ends lost 2 bases at V and 6 bases at J; junction bases unmatched: 5. The CDR3 is 16 amino acids. CDR3 nucleotide sequence: TGTGCCAGCAGTTACGCTCCGGGACAGGGTAATTCACCCCTCCACTTT. Translated, it gives CASSYAPGQGNSPLHF.